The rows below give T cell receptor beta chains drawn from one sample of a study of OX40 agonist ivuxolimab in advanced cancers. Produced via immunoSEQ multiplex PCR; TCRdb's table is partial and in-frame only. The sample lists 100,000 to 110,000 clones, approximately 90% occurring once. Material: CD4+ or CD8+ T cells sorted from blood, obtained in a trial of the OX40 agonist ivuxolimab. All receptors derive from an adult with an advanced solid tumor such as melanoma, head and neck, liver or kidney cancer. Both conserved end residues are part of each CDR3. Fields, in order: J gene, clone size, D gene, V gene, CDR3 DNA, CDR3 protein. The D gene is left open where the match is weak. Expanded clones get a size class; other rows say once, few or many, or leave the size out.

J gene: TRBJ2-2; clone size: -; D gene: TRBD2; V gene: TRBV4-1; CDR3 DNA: TGCGCCAGCAGCCTCGAAGGGGCTAGCGGAGTGGGCGGGGAGCTGTTTTTT; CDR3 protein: CASSLEGASGVGGELFF
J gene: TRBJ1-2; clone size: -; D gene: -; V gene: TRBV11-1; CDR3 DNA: TGTGCCAGCAGCCGAGGGGAGAGCTATGGCTACACCTTC; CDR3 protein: CASSRGESYGYTF
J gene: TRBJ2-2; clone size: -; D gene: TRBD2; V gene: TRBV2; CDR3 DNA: TGTGCCAGCAAACTCGCCCCTTCGGGACTAGCTCGCACCGGGGAGCTGTTTTTT; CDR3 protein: CASKLAPSGLARTGELFF
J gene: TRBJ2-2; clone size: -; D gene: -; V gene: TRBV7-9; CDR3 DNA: TGTGCCAGCAGCGCGGGACGGACCACCGGGGAGCTGTTTTTT; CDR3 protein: CASSAGRTTGELFF
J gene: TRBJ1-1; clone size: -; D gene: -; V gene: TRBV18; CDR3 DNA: TGTGCCGGCTCACCTGGAGGGTTGAACACTGAAGCTTTCTTT; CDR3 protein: CAGSPGGLNTEAFF
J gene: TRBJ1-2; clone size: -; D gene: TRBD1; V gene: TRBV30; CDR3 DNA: TGTGCCTGGATCCTGACAGGGGGTAGTGGCTACACCTTC; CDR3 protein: CAWILTGGSGYTF
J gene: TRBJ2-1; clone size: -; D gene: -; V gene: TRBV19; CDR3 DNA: TGTGCCAGTAGTACGTACAATGAGCAGTTCTTC; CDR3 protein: CASSTYNEQFF
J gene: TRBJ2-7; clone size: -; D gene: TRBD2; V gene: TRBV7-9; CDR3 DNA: TGTGCCAGCAGCTTAGGACTAGCGGGGGGCGAGCAGTACTTC; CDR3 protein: CASSLGLAGGEQYF
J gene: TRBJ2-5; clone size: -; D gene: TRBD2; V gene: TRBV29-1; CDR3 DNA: TGCAGCGTTGAAAGTCCGCCCGGGGGGGAGACCCAGTACTTC; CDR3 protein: CSVESPPGGETQYF
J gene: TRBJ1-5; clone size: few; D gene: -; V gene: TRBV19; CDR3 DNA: TGTGCCAGTAGCATAGTGGGGAGCAATCAGCCCCAGCATTTT; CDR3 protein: CASSIVGSNQPQHF
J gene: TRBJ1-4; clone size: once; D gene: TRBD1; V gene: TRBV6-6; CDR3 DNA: TGTGCCAGCAGCCCCTTGACAGGGGGTTCTAATGAAAAACTGTTTTTT; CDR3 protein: CASSPLTGGSNEKLFF
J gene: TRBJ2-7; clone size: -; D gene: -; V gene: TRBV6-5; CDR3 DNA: TGTGCCAGCAGCCGAAACAGGGCCGAACACTACGAGCAGTACTTC; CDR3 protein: CASSRNRAEHYEQYF
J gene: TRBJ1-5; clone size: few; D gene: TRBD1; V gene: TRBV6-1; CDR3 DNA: TGTGCCAGCAGTGTCGACAGGGGTAGCAATCAGCCCCAGCATTTT; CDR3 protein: CASSVDRGSNQPQHF
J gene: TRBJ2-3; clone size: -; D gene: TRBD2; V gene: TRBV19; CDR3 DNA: TGTGCCAGTAGTATAGCGGGGGGGCCCACAGATACGCAGTATTTT; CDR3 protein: CASSIAGGPTDTQYF
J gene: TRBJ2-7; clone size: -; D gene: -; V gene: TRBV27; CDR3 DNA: TGTGCCGCCGCCGGGACCGGAGGATACGAGCAGTACTTC; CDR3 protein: CAAAGTGGYEQYF
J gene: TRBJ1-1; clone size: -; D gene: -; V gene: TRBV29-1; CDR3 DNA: TGCAGCGTTGAAGACCTAAGGAGGCGGTACACTGAAGCTTTCTTT; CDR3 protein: CSVEDLRRRYTEAFF
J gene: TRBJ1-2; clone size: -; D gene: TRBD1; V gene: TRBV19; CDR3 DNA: TGTGCCAGTAGTTCAAACAGGGGAAGCGGCTACACCTTC; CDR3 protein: CASSSNRGSGYTF
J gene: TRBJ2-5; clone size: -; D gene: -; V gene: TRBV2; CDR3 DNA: TGTGCCAGCAGTGAAGGCAGGGAAGAGACCCAGTACTTC; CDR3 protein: CASSEGREETQYF
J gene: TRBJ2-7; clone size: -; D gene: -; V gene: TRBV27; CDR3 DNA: TGTGCCAGCAGTAACAGGGGACAGGGACTAGGGGGCTACGAGCAGTACTTC; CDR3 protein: CASSNRGQGLGGYEQYF
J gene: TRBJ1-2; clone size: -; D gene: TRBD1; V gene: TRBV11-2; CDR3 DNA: TGTGCCAGCAGCTTGACAGGGCTGTTGGGCTACACCTTC; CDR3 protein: CASSLTGLLGYTF
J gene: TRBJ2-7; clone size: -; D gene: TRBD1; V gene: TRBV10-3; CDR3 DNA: TGTGCCATCAGTGCCCGGGGCAGGGGGCCGAACGAGCAGTACTTC; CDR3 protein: CAISARGRGPNEQYF
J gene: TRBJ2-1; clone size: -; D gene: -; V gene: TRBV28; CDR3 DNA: TGTGCCAGCAGTTTAGGTCTAGTATGGGGCTCCTACAATGAGCAGTTCTTC; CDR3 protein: CASSLGLVWGSYNEQFF
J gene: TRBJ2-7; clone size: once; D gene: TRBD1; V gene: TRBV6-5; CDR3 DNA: TGTGCCAGCAGCTTCACAGGGGGATACGAGCAGTACTTC; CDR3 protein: CASSFTGGYEQYF
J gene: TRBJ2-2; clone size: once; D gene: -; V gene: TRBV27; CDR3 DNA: TGTGCCAGCAGTCCCAGTAAAGTAGGTCGAGACACCGGGGAGCTGTTTTTT; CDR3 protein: CASSPSKVGRDTGELFF
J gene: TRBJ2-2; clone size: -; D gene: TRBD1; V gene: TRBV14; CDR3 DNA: TGTGCCAGCGGAACCCTTCAGGGGGATTGGACCGGGGAGCTGTTTTTT; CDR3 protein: CASGTLQGDWTGELFF
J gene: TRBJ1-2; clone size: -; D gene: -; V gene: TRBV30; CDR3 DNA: TGTGCCTGGAGTGAAGGCAGGGAGGATGGCTACACCTTC; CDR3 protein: CAWSEGREDGYTF
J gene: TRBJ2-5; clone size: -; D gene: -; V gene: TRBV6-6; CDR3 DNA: TGTGCCAGCAGTGCCGGGGAGACCCAGTACTTC; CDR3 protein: CASSAGETQYF
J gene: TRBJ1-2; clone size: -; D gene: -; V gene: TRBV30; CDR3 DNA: TGTGCCGAAGACGGGGGGCTTTCTGGCTACACCTTC; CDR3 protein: CAEDGGLSGYTF
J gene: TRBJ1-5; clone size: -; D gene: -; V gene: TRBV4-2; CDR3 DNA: TGTGCCAGCAGCCCATCAACGGGAAATCAGCCCCAGCATTTT; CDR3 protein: CASSPSTGNQPQHF
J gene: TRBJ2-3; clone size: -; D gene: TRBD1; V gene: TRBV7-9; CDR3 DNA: TGTGCCAGCAGCTTCGGGACAGGGGAAACAGATACGCAGTATTTT; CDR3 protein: CASSFGTGETDTQYF
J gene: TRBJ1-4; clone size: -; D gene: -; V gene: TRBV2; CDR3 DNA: TGTGCCAGCAGGAAAAACCCTTCGGGTGAAAAACTGTTTTTT; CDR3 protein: CASRKNPSGEKLFF
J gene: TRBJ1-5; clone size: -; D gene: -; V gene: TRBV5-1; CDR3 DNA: TGCGCCAGCAGCTTGGGGATCAATCAGCCCCAGCATTTT; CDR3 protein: CASSLGINQPQHF
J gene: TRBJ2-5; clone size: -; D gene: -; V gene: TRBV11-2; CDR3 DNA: TGTGCCAGCAGCTCCACCGGCGCCACCCTGTTCCAAGAGACCCAGTACTTC; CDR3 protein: CASSSTGATLFQETQYF
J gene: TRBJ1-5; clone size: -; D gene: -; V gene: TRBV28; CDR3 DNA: TGTGCCAGCAGGGCCTTAGGGATAAGCAATCAGCCCCAGCATTTT; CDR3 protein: CASRALGISNQPQHF
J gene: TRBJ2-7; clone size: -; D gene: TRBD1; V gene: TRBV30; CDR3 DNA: TGTGCCTGGAGTATCACAGGGGGCGCCGGGGTATTTTACGAGCAGTACTTC; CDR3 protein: CAWSITGGAGVFYEQYF
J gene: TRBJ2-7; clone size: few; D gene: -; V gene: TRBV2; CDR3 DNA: TGTGCCACCAGGGCCTCCTCTTACGAGCAGTACTTC; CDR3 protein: CATRASSYEQYF
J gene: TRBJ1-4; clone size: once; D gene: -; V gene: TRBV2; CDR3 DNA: TGTGCCAGCAGAGTCGGGGTTGAAAAACTGTTTTTT; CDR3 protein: CASRVGVEKLFF
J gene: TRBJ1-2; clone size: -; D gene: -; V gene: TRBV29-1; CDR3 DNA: TGCAGCGCGCGCCGGGACGGCGACTATGGCTACACCTTC; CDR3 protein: CSARRDGDYGYTF
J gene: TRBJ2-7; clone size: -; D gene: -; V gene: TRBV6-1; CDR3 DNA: TGTGCCATCCGACAAGGGAACTACGAGCAGTACTTC; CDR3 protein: CAIRQGNYEQYF
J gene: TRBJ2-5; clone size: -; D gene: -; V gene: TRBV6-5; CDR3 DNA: TGTGCCAGCAGCGCGCGGGGCCAACACCAAGAGACCCAGTACTTC; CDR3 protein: CASSARGQHQETQYF
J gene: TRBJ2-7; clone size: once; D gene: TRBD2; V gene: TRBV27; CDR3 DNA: TGTGCCAGCAGTCCGCTTAAGACTAGCGGGACCTCCTACGAGCAGTACTTC; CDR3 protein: CASSPLKTSGTSYEQYF
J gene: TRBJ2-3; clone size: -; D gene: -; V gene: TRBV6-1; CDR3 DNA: TGTGCCAGCAGCCAGGACAGATCTAGCACAGATACGCAGTATTTT; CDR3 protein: CASSQDRSSTDTQYF
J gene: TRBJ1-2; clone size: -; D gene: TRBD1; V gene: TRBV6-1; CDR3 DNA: TGTGCCAGCAGTGAATGGGGACAGGGGGGCTACACCTTC; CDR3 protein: CASSEWGQGGYTF
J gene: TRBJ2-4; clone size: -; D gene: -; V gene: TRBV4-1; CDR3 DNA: TGCGCCAGCAGCCAAGATGGGCGAGGGATTCAGTACTTC; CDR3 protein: CASSQDGRGIQYF